The following is a T cell receptor (beta chain) sequence with its context. It lacks a known antigen. Per-base quality was not reported, and no clone a single base away is much larger than it. The data originate from a study of beta chain features in type 1 diabetes (dated by TCRdb to the late 2010s). Notes on the research overall: Patients and healthy donors did not differ in mean age, gender distribution, total cell number or subset yield. A total of some 110 million sorted cells were examined across all samples, and a strong correlation was observed between cell number per subset and RNA yield. The study compared TCRB repertoires of sorted circulating CD4+ T cell subsets between recently diagnosed type 1 diabetes patients and matched healthy donors. Whereas all 28 donors provided naive and central memory subsets, regulatory and stem cell-like memory subsets were isolated from just 8 patients and about 8 healthy donors.

Each donor gave one peripheral blood draw, about 110 mL on average, collected into heparinised tubes. A BD FACSAria II was used to sort naive, central memory, regulatory and stem cell-like memory CD4+ T cells with a panel that included CD45RO, CCR7, CD25, CD127, CD95 and CD27. A purity above 95% was achieved for all sorted populations. Right away, PBMCs were isolated by Lymphoprep density gradient centrifugation and were stained directly, with no culture step. To minimize batch effects, samples were stained and sorted in pairs, one healthy donor with one patient per experiment. The entire isolated RNA was reverse transcribed using the High Capacity cDNA Reverse Transcription Kit, and thus expressed TCRB transcripts were sequenced. Deep immunoSEQ sequencing was applied to naive, central memory and regulatory T cell samples, giving an average of roughly 3.3 million total reads per sample. Sorted cells were lysed in RLT buffer and RNA was extracted with DNase-treated RNeasy Micro or Mini kits, depending on cell number. Each cell subset was processed separately to prevent cross-contamination, with patient and healthy donor samples processed together. Using the immunoSEQ multiplex PCR, TCRB sequences were amplified from cDNA into 87-bp fragments spanning the CDR3 region. Amplicons were sequenced on the Illumina HiSeq platform. Per the authors' processing: Synthetic template baselines were used to correct PCR bias computationally, reads within Hamming distance 2 were collapsed, and singletons that could not be merged were discarded. By aligning reads against IMGT, V, D and J genes, CDR3 length, and insertions or deletions at six rearrangement sites were assigned. Within each subset, clonotype counts were normalized to the number of sorted cells before true diversity and Gini coefficients were calculated with the tcR R package. The overlap coefficient, calculated on TCRB nucleotide sequences, was used to quantify repertoire sharing. As a proxy for the pre-selection repertoire, out-of-frame TCRB sequences from naive cells were analyzed. The clones in this table, taken by TCRdb from immuneACCESS, are in-frame only. Not every clone is retained; where verified, under half of the shortfall comes from an unresolved V gene, and the cause of the rest is unknown. V and J calls and clone size are copied from that table; D and trimming were computed from the DNA. The sample table contains about 700,000 clones; only one count was recorded for under 15% of them. Clones ranked in the top ten supply about 0.02% of the sample.

Beyond this particular receptor, the publication reports: At VDJ recombination sites, patients with type 1 diabetes made fewer insertions and deleted more nucleotides, a pattern implying thymic rearrangement abnormalities. Because cDNA was sequenced instead of genomic DNA, highly expressing activated cells could be over-represented, though the groups showed no difference in activation or CD3 levels. A moderate but significant shortening of TCRB CDR3 length was observed in type 1 diabetes patients in all four CD4+ subsets. PCR might favor shorter templates, but patient and control samples were amplified and corrected together, so any skew would affect both groups equally. Only small numbers of individuals were included in the HLA sub-analyses, which left unresolved whether HLA type had any influence on TCRB rearrangement. Naive, central memory and regulatory TCRB repertoires appeared to be more alike among patients than among healthy donors.

In the germline V gene, CDR1 corresponds to MDHEN and CDR2 to SYDVKM. V drops 2 bases and J drops 1 base, leaving 11 bases in between. The CDR3 measures 15 amino acids from cysteine to phenylalanine. Of all the DNA, just the CDR3 is kept, 45 bases in frame from base 1. The material sequenced was naive CD4+ T cells from blood. The sample's cell subset or site, from its label and the paper: true naive CD4+ T cells. Recombination connected TRBV28 to TRBJ2-5; TRBD1 could be the D gene, as 5 bases match. The TCR was taken from a man in his late teens or twenties with type 1 diabetes. The CDR3 protein sequence reads: CASSLGQRGQETQYF. The sequence in DNA is TGTGCCAGCAGTTTAGGACAACGCGGCCAAGAGACCCAGTACTTC.